The 16 T cell receptor beta chains below were found in one sample sequenced in a study of blood T cell repertoires in COVID-19. Repertoires were generated with immunoSEQ multiplex PCR, while TCRdb's copy carries only in-frame clones and drops some. The profile covers hundreds of thousands of clones, with more than 70% appearing a single time and under 2.5% taken by the ten largest. What was sequenced was peripheral blood. The receptors were gathered from a middle-aged woman who had recovered from COVID-19.

The chain uses TRBV15 and TRBJ2-6; D unclear. Germline loops: CDR1 LNHNV, CDR2 YYDKDF (reference sequence). The CDR3 spans 14 residues. The V end lost 1 base, the J end lost 2 bases, and 3 bases lay between the germline ends. The DNA of the CDR3 is TGTGCCACCAGCAGAGCGGCTGGGGCCAACGTCCTGACTTTC. It encodes CATSRAAGANVLTF.

In nucleotides, the CDR3 is TGTGCCAGCAGCCAAGACGTCACAGGGTTATCTCAGCCCCAGCATTTT. It is translated as CASSQDVTGLSQPQHF. V is TRBV4-2 and J is TRBJ1-5, with D tentatively TRBD1 (6 bases). Germline V gene sequence: CDR1 LGHNA, CDR2 YNFKEQ. The length of the CDR3 is 16 residues. Between the trimmed V and J ends, which lost 0 bases and 6 bases, there was a span of 15 bases.

The chain is built from TRBV4-3 and TRBJ1-2, with D unresolved. From germline, CDR1 is LGHNA and CDR2 YSLEER. CDR3 length equals 14 residues. V was pared by 4 bases and J by 0 bases, with 9 bases between. The CDR3 is CASSRLEANYGYTF. In DNA form, the CDR3 reads TGCGCCAGCAGCCGCTTAGAAGCTAACTATGGCTACACCTTC.

The chain recombines TRBV19 with TRBJ1-4, with TRBD1 identical over 7 bases. This CDR3 has 15 amino acids. Germline V gives CDR1 LNHDA, CDR2 SQIVND (reference sequence). J lost 3 bases, V lost 10 bases, and 11 bases had no gene match. The CDR3 reads CATTRRGQSNEKLFF. CDR3 nucleotides: TGTGCCACCACGCGGCGGGGACAGTCTAATGAAAAACTGTTTTTT.

The chain couples TRBV7-2 to TRBJ1-2, with D tentatively TRBD1 (6 bases). Germline-derived CDR1 and CDR2 are SGHTA and FQGNSA. The CDR3 is made up of 12 amino acids. V lost 8 bases to trimming and J lost 6 bases, with 13 bases between them. CDR3 loop: CASAQGLDGYTF. CDR3 coding DNA: TGTGCCAGCGCCCAGGGGTTAGATGGCTACACCTTC.

The chain is built from TRBV18 and TRBJ1-5; TRBD1 matches 11 bases. After removal of 3 bases from V and 0 bases from J, the junction contained 4 bases not matched to a gene. The length of the CDR3 is 17 residues. CDR1 is KGHSH and CDR2 is LQKENI in the germline V gene. The CDR3 nucleotides are TGTGCCAGCTCACCTATAGGGACAGGGGGTAGCAATCAGCCCCAGCATTTT. Protein: CASSPIGTGGSNQPQHF.

On this clone itself: Different DNA sequences within this sample yield the same CDR3. CDR3 bases: TGCGCCAGCAGCTTGGTCGCAGGGCCGAACTATGGCTACACCTTC. As protein: CASSLVAGPNYGYTF. The V gene is TRBV5-1, the J gene TRBJ1-2; perhaps TRBD1 as D (5 bases). In germline, CDR1 is SGHRS, CDR2 YFSETQ. The CDR3 loop spans 15 amino acids. V lost 0 bases, J lost 2 bases, and 11 bases lay in between.

The chain carries TRBV13 and TRBJ2-5; 7 bases are shared with TRBD2. J was trimmed by 3 bases and V by 5 bases; bases with no gene match: 3. The CDR3 consists of 13 residues. Germline loops: CDR1 PRHDT, CDR2 FYEKMQ (reference sequence). CDR3 region: CASSNRGEETQYF. The CDR3, as DNA: TGTGCCAGCAGCAACCGGGGGGAAGAGACCCAGTACTTC.

The chain links TRBV27 to TRBJ2-7; D might be TRBD2 (5 bases). Germline CDR1 MNHEY, CDR2 SMNVEV (reference sequence). Trimming pared 6 bases from V and 0 bases from J, leaving 15 bases between. This CDR3 has 15 residues. The CDR3 loop is CASSLSSGSSYEQYF. The CDR3 region has the DNA TGTGCCAGCAGCCTGAGCTCGGGAAGCTCCTACGAGCAGTACTTC.

V gene TRBV5-4 combines with J gene TRBJ2-5; 7 bases are a match to TRBD1. The CDR3 spans 16 residues. V was pared by 4 bases and J by 1 base, with 10 bases of the junction left unmatched. The germline CDR1 and CDR2 sequences are SGHNT and YYREEE (reference sequence). In DNA form, the CDR3 reads TGTGCCAGCAGCCGAGGACAGGAAAGAGGCCAAGAGACCCAGTACTTC. Protein: CASSRGQERGQETQYF. The variable domain in full, completed from reference TRBV5-4 and TRBJ2-5, reads ETGVTQSPTHLIKTRGQQVTLRCSSQSGHNTVSWYQQALGQGPQFIFQYYREEENGRGNFPPRFSGLQFPNYSSELNVNALELDDSALYLCASSRGQERGQETQYFGPGTRLLVL.

This chain uses TRBV11-1 with TRBJ2-6, with D perhaps matching TRBD1 (6 bases). The CDR3 totals 14 residues. Trimming cost V 0 bases and J 10 bases, with 10 bases left between them. Germline V CDR1 and CDR2: SGHAT, FQDESV (reference sequence). The CDR3 DNA follows: TGTGCCAGCAGCTTAGCGGGACAAGGAAACGTCCTGACTTTC. Protein sequence: CASSLAGQGNVLTF. Filled out from reference TRBV11-1 and TRBJ2-6, the complete variable domain reads EAEVAQSPRYKITEKSQAVAFWCDPISGHATLYWYRQILGQGPELLVQFQDESVVDDSQLPKDRFSAERLKGVDSTLKIQPAELGDSAMYLCASSLAGQGNVLTFGAGSRLTVL.

The DNA of the CDR3 is TGTGCCAGCAGCCAAGAACCCCAGGATTACAATGAGCAGTTCTTC. Encoded protein: CASSQEPQDYNEQFF. The rearrangement joins TRBV3-1 (or the pseudogene TRBV3-2) to TRBJ2-1; D is undetermined. The V end lost 0 bases, the J end lost 4 bases, and 10 bases lay between the germline ends. CDR1 and CDR2 from the germline V gene are LGHDT and YNNKEL (reference sequence). This CDR3 contains 15 residues.

The CDR3, as DNA: TGCGCCAGCAGCTGGGGGGAGGGCCGTCCAACTAATGAAAAACTGTTTTTT. This translates into CASSWGEGRPTNEKLFF. The chain links TRBV5-1 to TRBJ1-4, with D tentatively TRBD1 (5 bases). Germline assignment: CDR1 SGHRS and CDR2 YFSETQ. This CDR3 has 17 residues. V was trimmed by 3 bases and J by 0 bases, leaving 15 bases between them.

J is TRBJ2-7 and V is TRBV10-3; D gene unclear. This CDR3 comprises 12 residues. Germline V gene lookup returns CDR1 ENHRY and CDR2 SYGVKD. Trimming stripped 5 bases from V and 1 base from J, with 6 bases between. Here the CDR3 DNA reads TGTGCCATCAGTACTCATTCCTACGAGCAGTACTTC. It yields the protein CAISTHSYEQYF.

The chain has TRBV3-1 (or the pseudogene TRBV3-2) and TRBJ2-1; 8 nucleotides line up with TRBD2. There are 14 residues in the CDR3. Germline V gene data show CDR1 as LGHDT and CDR2 as YNNKEL (reference sequence). The V gene end was trimmed by 6 bases and the J gene end by 8 bases; junction bases not matched to a gene: 9. Here the CDR3 DNA reads TGTGCCAGCAGGTCCGGGGGGGCTGGTGATGAGCAGTTCTTC. This translates into CASRSGGAGDEQFF.

This sequence joins TRBV19 and TRBJ1-2, with TRBD1 matching over 12 bases. The CDR3 is made up of 17 amino acids. Unmatched junction bases numbered 12, after V lost 6 bases and J lost 4 bases. Germline CDR1 and CDR2: LNHDA and SQIVND (reference sequence). The CDR3 DNA reads as TGTGCCAGTAGCAACCGGGACAGGGGGCTTCGGGGCTATGGCTACACCTTC. The encoded protein is CASSNRDRGLRGYGYTF.